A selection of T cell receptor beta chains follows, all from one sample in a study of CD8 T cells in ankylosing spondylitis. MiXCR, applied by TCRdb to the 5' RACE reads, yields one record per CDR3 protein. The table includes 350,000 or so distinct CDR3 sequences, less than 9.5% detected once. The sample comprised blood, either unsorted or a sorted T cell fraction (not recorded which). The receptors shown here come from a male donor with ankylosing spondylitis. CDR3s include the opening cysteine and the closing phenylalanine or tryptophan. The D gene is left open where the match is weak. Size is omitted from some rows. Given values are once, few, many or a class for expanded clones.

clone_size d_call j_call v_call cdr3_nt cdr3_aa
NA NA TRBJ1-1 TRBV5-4 TGTGCCAGCAGGACGGATTTCAGGGCCACTGAAGCTTTCTTT CASRTDFRATEAFF
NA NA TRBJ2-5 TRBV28 TGTGCCAGCAGTTTGTTGGACGGATCCTTGGAGACCCAGTACTTC CASSLLDGSLETQYF
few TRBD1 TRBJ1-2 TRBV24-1 TGTGCCACCAGTGATTCCGGGACAGGGCGTTATGGCTACACCTTC CATSDSGTGRYGYTF
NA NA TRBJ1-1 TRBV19 TGTGCCAGTAGTATCCGCGGCTCGGGCACTGAAGCTTTCTTT CASSIRGSGTEAFF
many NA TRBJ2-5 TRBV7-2 TGTGCCAGCTCACCACGGGAGACCCAGTACTTC CASSPRETQYF
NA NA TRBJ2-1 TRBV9 TGTGCCAGCAGCGTAAGGGGCGGGCCGGGGAATGAGCAGTTCTTC CASSVRGGPGNEQFF
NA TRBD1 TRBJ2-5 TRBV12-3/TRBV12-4 TGTGCCAGCAGCCAGATACAGGGGCCGGCCCAGTACTTC CASSQIQGPAQYF
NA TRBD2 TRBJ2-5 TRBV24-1 TGTGCCACCAGTGATTGGGATAGCGGGAGCCACCAAGAGACCCAGTACTTC CATSDWDSGSHQETQYF
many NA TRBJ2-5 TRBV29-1 TGCAGCGAGGGGGGCCCCGGAGGGGAGACCCAGTACTTC CSEGGPGGETQYF
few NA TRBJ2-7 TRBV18 TGTGCCAGCTCCCCATTCGTTACTAGGAACGAGCAGTACTTC CASSPFVTRNEQYF
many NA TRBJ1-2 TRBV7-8 TGTGCCAGCAGCTCCCGGGAGAAACCCAGGAATGGCTACACCTTC CASSSREKPRNGYTF
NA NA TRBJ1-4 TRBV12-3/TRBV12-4 TGTGCCAGCAGTTTCGGGGGAAGTGAAAAACTGTTTTTT CASSFGGSEKLFF
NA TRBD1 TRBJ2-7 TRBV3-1 TGTGCCAGCAGCCAAGTAACTGGACAGGGGACCTACGAGCAGTACTTC CASSQVTGQGTYEQYF
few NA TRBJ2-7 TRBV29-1 TGCAGCGTTATTGTAGTCTACGAGCAGTACTTC CSVIVVYEQYF
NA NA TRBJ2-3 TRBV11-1 TGTGCCAGCAGCCCAAGGGTACGGAATTTGGATACGCAGTATTTT CASSPRVRNLDTQYF
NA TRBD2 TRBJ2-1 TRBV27 TGTGCCAGCAGTTTGAGGGGGACTAGCGGGAGGGGGCTCTACAATGAGCAGTTCTTC CASSLRGTSGRGLYNEQFF
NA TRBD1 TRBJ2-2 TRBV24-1 TGTGCCACCAGTGACCCCAGGACAGGGGAGACCGGGGAGCTGTTTTTT CATSDPRTGETGELFF